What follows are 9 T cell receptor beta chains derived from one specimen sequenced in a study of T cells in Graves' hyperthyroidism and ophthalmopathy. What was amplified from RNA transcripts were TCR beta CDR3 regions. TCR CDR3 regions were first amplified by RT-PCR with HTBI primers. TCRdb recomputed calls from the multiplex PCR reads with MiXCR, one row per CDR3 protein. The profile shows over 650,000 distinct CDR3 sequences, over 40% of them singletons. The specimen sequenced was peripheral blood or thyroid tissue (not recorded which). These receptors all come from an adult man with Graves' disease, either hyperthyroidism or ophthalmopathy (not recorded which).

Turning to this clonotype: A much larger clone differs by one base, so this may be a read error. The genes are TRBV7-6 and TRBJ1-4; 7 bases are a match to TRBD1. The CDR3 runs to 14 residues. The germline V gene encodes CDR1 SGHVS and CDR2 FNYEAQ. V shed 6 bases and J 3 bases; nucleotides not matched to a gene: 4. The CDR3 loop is CASRAGTANEKLFF. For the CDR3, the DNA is TGTGCCAGCAGGGCCGGGACAGCTAATGAAAAACTGTTTTTT. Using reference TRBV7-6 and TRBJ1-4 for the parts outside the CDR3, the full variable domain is GAGVSQSPRYKVTKRGQDVALRCDPISGHVSLYWYRQALGQGPEFLTYFNYEAQQDKSGLPNDRFSAERPEGSISTLTIQRTEQRDSAMYRCASRAGTANEKLFFGSGTQLSVL.

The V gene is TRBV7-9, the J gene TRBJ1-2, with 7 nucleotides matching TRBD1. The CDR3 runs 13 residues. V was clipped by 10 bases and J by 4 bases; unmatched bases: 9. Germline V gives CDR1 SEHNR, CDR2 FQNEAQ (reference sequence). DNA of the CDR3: TGTGCCACCAGACCTCGGGACAGCTATGGCTACACCTTC. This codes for CATRPRDSYGYTF. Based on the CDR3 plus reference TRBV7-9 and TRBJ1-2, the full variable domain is DTGVSQNPRHKITKRGQNVTFRCDPISEHNRLYWYRQTLGQGPEFLTYFQNEAQLEKSRLLSDRFSAERPKGSFSTLEIQRTEQGDSAMYLCATRPRDSYGYTFGSGTRLTVV.

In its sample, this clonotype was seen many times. CDR3 in amino acids: CASSFGSGANVLTF. CDR3 nucleotide sequence: TGTGCCAGCAGCTTTGGGTCTGGGGCCAACGTCCTGACTTTC. V is TRBV7-8 and J is TRBJ2-6; D unresolved. CDR3 size: 14 residues. Germline CDR1 and CDR2: SGHVS and FQNEAQ. V gave up 3 bases and J gave up 1 base, with 4 bases separating them.

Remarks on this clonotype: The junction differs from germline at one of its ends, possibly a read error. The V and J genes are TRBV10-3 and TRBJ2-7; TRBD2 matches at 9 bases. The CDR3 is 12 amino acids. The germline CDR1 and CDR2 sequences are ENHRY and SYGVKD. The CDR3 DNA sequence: TGTGCGATCAGCGGGAGGACCTACGAGCAGTACTTC. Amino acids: CAISGRTYEQYF.

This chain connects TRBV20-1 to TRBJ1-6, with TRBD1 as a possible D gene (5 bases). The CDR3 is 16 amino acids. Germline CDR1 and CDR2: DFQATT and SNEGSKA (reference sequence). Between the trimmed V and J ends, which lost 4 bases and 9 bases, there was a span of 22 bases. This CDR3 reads CSATLSPGNLGSPLHF. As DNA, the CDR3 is TGCAGTGCTACATTATCTCCAGGGAATCTGGGTTCACCCCTCCACTTT.

The CDR3 loop reads CASKRDLAEFQETQYF. The CDR3 DNA reads TGTGCCAGCAAAAGGGATTTAGCGGAATTCCAAGAGACCCAGTACTTC. This sequence joins TRBV2 and TRBJ2-5; D might be TRBD2 (6 bases). In germline, CDR1 is SNHLY, CDR2 FYNNEI. Trimming left V 7 bases short and J 1 base short, with 19 bases between. The CDR3 is 16 residues long.

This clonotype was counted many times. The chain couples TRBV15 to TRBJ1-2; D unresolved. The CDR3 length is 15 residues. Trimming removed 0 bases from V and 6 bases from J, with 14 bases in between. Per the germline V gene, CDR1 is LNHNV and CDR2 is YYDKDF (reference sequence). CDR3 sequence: CATSRDLGSTNGYTF. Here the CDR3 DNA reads TGTGCCACCAGCAGAGATTTAGGGAGTACGAATGGCTACACCTTC.

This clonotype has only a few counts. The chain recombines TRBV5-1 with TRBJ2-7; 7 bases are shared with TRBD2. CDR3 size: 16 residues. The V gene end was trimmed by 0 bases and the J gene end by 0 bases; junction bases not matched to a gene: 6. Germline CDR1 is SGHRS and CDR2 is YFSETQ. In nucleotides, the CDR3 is TGCGCCAGCAGCTTGGGGCTAGCGGAAAGCTCCTACGAGCAGTACTTC. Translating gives CASSLGLAESSYEQYF.

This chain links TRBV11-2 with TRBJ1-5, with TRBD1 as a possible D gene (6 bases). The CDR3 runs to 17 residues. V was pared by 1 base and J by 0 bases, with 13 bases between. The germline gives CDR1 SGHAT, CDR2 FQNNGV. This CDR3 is CASSLGGAGNSNQPQHF. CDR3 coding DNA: TGTGCCAGCAGCTTAGGGGGGGCAGGGAATAGCAATCAGCCCCAGCATTTT.